This TCR beta chain was obtained from a study of cytomegalovirus exposure and HLA in healthy donors. Study conclusions and caveats: The authors listed some 160 TCR beta chains as cytomegalovirus-associated. Among TCR sequences, most were rare, though some public TCRs appeared in many donors.

As concerns this clone: Its matching antigen is unknown.

Sequencing used immunoSEQ multiplex PCR; TCRdb keeps in-frame clones, though not all of them. The sample lists 150,000 or so clones, approximately 84% occurring once. This CDR3 spans 15 amino acids. Germline CDR1 and CDR2: SGHDN and FVKESK. V was cut by 2 bases and J by 1 base, with 11 bases left in between. This TCR was sampled from a young man in good health and CMV-seropositive. This chain joins TRBV14 and TRBJ2-5; maybe TRBD2 (6 bases). Specimen: PBMCs. CDR3 nucleotide sequence: TGTGCCAGCAGCCAATATACGGGAGCCCAAGAGACCCAGTACTTC. It codes for CASSQYTGAQETQYF.